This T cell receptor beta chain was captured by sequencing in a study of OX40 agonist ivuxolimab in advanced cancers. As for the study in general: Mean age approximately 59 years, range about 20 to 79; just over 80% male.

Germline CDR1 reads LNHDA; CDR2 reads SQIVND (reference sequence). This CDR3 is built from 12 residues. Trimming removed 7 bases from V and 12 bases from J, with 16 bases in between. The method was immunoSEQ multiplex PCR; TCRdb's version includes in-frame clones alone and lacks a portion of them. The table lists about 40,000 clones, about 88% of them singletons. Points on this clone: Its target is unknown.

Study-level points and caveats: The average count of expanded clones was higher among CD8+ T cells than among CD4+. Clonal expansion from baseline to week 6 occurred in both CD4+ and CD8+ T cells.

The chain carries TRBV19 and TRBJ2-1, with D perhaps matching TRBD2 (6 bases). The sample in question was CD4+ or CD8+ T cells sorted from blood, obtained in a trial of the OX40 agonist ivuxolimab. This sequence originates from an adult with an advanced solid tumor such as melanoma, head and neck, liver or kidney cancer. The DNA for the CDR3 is TGTGCCAGTAAGGAGGGAAGTCTTCCGCAGTTCTTC. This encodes CASKEGSLPQFF.